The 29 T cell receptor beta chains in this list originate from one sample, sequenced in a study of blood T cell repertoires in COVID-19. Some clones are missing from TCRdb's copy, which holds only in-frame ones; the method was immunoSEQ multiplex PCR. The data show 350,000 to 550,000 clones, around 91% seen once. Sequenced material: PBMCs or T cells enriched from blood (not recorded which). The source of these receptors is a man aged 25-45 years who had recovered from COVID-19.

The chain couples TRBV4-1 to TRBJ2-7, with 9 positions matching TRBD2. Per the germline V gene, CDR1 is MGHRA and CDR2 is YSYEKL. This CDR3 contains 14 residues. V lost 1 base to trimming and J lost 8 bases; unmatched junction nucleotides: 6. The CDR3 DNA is TGCGCCAGCAGCCAAGGGCTAGCGGGACCGAAGCAGTACTTC. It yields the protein CASSQGLAGPKQYF.

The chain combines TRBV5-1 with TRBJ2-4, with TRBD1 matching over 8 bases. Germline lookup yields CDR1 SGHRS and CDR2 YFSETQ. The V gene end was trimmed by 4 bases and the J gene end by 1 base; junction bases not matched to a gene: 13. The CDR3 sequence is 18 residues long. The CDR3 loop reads CASSARWTGIKAKNIQYF. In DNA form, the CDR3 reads TGCGCCAGCAGCGCCAGATGGACAGGGATTAAGGCCAAAAACATTCAGTACTTC.

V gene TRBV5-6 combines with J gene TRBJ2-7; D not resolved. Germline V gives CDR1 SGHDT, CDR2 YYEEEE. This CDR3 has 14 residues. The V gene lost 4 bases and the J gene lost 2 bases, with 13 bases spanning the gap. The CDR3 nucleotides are TGTGCCAGCAGCCCAAACGGCGGAACCTACGAGCAGTACTTC. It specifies CASSPNGGTYEQYF.

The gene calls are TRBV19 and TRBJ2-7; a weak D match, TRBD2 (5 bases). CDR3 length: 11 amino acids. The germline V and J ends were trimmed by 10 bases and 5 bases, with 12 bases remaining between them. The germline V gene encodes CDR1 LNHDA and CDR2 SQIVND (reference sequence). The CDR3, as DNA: TGTGCCACCAAAACGGGGAACGAGCAGTACTTC. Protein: CATKTGNEQYF.

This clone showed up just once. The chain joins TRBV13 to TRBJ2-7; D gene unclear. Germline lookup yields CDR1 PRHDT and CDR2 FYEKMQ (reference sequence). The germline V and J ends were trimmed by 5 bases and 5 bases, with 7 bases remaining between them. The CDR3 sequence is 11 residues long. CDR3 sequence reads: CASSRNNEQYF. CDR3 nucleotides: TGTGCCAGCAGCCGTAATAACGAGCAGTACTTC. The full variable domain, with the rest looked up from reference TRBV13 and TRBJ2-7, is AAGVIQSPRHLIKEKRETATLKCYPIPRHDTVYWYQQGPGQDPQFLISFYEKMQSDKGSIPDRFSAQQFSDYHSELNMSSLELGDSALYFCASSRNNEQYFGPGTRLTVT.

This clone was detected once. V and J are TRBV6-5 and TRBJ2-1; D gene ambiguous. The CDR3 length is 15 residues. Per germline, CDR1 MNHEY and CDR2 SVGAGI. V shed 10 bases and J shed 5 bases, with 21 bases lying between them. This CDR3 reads CAICMTRHPHNEQFF. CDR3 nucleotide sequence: TGTGCCATATGCATGACGCGACACCCGCACAATGAGCAGTTCTTC.

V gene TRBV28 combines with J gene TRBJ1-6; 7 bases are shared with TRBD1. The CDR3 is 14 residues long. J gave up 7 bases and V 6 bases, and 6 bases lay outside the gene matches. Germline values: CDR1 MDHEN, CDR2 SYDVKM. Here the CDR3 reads CASRLGQENSPLHF. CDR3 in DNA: TGTGCCAGCAGACTCGGACAGGAAAATTCACCCCTCCACTTT.

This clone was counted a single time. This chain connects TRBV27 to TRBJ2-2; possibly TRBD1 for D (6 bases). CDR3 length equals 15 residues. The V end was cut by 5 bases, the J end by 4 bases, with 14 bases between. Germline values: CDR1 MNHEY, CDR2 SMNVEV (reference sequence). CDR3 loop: CASSLNRVVTGELFF. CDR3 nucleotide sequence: TGTGCCAGCAGTCTAAACAGGGTAGTCACCGGGGAGCTGTTTTTT.

CDR3 nucleotide sequence: TGTGCCAGCAGCCCCCACATTCAGGGGAATCAGCCCCAGCATTTT. It translates to CASSPHIQGNQPQHF. The chain is built from TRBV3-1 (or the pseudogene TRBV3-2) and TRBJ1-5; D perhaps matches TRBD1 (6 bases). The CDR3 totals 15 residues. Trimming stripped 4 bases from V and 4 bases from J, with 14 bases between. Germline values: CDR1 LGHDT, CDR2 YNNKEL (reference sequence).

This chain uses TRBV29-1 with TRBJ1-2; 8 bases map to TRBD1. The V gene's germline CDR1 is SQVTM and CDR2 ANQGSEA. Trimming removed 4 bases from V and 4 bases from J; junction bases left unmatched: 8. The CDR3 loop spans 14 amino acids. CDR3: CSVVPAGGGYGYTF. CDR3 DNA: TGCAGCGTTGTCCCGGCAGGGGGCGGCTATGGCTACACCTTC.

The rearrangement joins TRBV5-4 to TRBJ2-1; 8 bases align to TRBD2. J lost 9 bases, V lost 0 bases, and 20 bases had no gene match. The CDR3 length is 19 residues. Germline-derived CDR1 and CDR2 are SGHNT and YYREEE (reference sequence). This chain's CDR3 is CASSLGPLILAVASREQFF. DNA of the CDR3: TGTGCCAGCAGCTTGGGCCCTCTGATACTAGCGGTTGCCTCGCGTGAGCAGTTCTTC.

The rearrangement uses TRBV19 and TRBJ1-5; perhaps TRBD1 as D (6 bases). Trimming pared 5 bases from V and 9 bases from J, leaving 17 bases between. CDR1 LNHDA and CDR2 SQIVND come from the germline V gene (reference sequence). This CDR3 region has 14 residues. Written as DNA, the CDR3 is TGTGCCAGTAGTGCCGGGACACGCTGGTCGCCCCAGCATTTT. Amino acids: CASSAGTRWSPQHF.

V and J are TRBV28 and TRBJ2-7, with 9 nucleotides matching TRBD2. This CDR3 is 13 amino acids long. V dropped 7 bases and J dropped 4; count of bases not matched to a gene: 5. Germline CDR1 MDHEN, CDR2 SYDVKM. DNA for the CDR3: TGTGCCAGCACCGGACTAGCGCCTTACGAGCAGTACTTC. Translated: CASTGLAPYEQYF.

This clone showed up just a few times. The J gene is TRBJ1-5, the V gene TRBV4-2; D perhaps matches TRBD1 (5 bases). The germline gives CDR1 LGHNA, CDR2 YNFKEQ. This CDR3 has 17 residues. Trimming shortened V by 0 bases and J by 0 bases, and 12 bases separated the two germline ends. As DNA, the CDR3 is TGTGCCAGCAGCCAAGATGGGGCGGTTTATAGCAATCAGCCCCAGCATTTT. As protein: CASSQDGAVYSNQPQHF.

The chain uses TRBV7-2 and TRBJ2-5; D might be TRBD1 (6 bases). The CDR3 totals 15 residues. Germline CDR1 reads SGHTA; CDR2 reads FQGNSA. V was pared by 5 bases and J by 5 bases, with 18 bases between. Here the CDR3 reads CASSPLHSQGETQYF. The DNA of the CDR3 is TGTGCCAGCAGCCCGCTGCACTCTCAGGGGGAGACCCAGTACTTC.

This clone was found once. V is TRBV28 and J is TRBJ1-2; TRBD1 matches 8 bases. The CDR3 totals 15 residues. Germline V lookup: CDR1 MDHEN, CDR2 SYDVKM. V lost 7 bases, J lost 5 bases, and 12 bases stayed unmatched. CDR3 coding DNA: TGTGCCAGCACCGCTGACAGGGGTGGATTTTATGGCTACACCTTC. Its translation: CASTADRGGFYGYTF.

CDR3 amino acids: CASSLEAGRQETQYF. CDR3 in DNA: TGTGCCAGCAGCTTAGAGGCCGGGAGGCAAGAGACCCAGTACTTC. The chain couples TRBV11-2 to TRBJ2-5, with 7 bases lining up with TRBD2. Trimming took 0 bases from V and 2 from J; bases not matched to a gene: 3. This CDR3 spans 15 amino acids. CDR1 and CDR2 (germline): SGHAT, FQNNGV.

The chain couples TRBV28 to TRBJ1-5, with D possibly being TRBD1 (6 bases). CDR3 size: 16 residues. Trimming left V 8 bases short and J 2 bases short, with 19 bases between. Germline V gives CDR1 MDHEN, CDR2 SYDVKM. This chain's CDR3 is CASVAGGRGGNQPQHF. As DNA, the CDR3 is TGTGCCAGCGTAGCGGGGGGCAGGGGAGGCAATCAGCCCCAGCATTTT.

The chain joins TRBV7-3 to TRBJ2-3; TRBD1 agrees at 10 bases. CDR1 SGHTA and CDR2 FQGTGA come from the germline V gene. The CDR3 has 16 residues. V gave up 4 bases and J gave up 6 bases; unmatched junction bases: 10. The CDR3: CASSSQGQGNSDTQYF. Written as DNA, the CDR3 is TGTGCCAGCAGCTCCCAGGGACAGGGGAATTCGGATACGCAGTATTTT.

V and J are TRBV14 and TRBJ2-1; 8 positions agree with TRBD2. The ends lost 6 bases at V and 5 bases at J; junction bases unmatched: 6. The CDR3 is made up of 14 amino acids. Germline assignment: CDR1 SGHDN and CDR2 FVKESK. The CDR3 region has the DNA TGTGCCAGCAGACCCCCAGCGGGGGACAATGAGCAGTTCTTC. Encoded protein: CASRPPAGDNEQFF.

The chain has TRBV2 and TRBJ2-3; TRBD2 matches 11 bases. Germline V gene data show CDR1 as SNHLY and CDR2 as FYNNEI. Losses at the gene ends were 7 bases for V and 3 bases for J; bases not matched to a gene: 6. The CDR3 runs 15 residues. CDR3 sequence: CASNQLAGETDTQYF. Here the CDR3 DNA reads TGTGCCAGCAACCAACTAGCGGGAGAAACAGATACGCAGTATTTT.

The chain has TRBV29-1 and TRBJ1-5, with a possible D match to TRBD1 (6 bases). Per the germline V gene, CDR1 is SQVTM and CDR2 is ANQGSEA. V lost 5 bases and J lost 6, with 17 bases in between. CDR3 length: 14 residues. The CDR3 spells CSVSSGAPGQPQHF. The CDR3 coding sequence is TGCAGCGTTTCGTCAGGGGCACCCGGTCAGCCCCAGCATTTT.

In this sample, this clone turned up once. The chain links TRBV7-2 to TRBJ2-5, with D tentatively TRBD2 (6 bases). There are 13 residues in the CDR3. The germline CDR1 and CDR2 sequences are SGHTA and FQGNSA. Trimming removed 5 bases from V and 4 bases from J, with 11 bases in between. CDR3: CASSRMGGETQYF. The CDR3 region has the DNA TGTGCCAGCAGCCGCATGGGGGGAGAGACCCAGTACTTC.

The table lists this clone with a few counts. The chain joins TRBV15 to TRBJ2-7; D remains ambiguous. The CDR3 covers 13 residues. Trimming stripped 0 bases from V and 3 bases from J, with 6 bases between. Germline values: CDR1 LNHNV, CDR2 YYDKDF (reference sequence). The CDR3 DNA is TGTGCCACCAGCAGAGATCCCCGCTACGAGCAGTACTTC. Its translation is CATSRDPRYEQYF.

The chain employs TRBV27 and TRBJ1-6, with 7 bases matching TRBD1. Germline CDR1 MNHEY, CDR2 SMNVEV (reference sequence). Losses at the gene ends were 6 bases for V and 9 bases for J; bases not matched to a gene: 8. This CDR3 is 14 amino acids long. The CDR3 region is CASRTTGAFSPLHF. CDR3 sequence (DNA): TGTGCCAGCAGGACTACAGGGGCTTTTTCACCCCTCCACTTT.

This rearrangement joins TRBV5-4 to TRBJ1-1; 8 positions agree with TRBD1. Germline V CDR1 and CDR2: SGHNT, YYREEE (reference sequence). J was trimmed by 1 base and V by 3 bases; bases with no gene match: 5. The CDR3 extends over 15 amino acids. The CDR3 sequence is CASSSAGQENTEAFF. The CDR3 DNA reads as TGTGCCAGCAGCTCCGCGGGACAGGAGAACACTGAAGCTTTCTTT. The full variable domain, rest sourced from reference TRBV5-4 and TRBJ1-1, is ETGVTQSPTHLIKTRGQQVTLRCSSQSGHNTVSWYQQALGQGPQFIFQYYREEENGRGNFPPRFSGLQFPNYSSELNVNALELDDSALYLCASSSAGQENTEAFFGQGTRLTVV.

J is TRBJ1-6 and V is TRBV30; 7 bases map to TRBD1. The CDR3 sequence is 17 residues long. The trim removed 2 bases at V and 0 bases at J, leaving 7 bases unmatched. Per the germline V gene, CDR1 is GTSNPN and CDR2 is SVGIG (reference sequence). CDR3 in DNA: TGTGCCTGGAGTCACGGACAGGCCCGCTCCTATAATTCACCCCTCCACTTT. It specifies CAWSHGQARSYNSPLHF.

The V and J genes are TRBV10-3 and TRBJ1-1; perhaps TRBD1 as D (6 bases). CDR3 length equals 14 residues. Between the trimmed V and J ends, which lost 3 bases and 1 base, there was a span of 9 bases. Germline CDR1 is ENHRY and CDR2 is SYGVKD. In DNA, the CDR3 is TGTGCCATCAGTGATTTACAGGGGAACACTGAAGCTTTCTTT. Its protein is CAISDLQGNTEAFF.

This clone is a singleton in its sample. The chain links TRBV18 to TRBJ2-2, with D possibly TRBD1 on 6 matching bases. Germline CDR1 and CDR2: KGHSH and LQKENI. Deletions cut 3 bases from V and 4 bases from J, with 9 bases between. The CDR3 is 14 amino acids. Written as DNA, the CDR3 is TGTGCCAGCTCACCTCGACAGGTCACCGGGGAGCTGTTTTTT. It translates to CASSPRQVTGELFF.